Shown below are 14 T cell receptor beta chains from a single sample sequenced in a study of blood T cell repertoires in COVID-19. Clones were sequenced by immunoSEQ multiplex PCR, and TCRdb holds only the in-frame ones, with some missing. The sample includes tens of thousands of clones, approximately 80% seen only once; the top ten take about 11%. Sequenced input: peripheral blood. The receptors originated from a human donor in a cohort sampled during active COVID-19.

This clone has just one count. The chain links TRBV27 to TRBJ2-7; possible D gene TRBD1, 6 bases. Trimming pared 2 bases from V and 0 bases from J, leaving 11 bases between. The germline CDR1 and CDR2 sequences are MNHEY and SMNVEV (reference sequence). The CDR3 is made up of 15 amino acids. The CDR3 loop reads CASSLQGYPSYEQYF. CDR3 coding DNA: TGTGCCAGCAGTTTACAGGGGTACCCCTCCTACGAGCAGTACTTC.

This chain connects TRBV13 to TRBJ2-7; TRBD1 aligns across 7 bases. With V trimmed by 4 bases and J by 3 bases, 12 bases remained unmatched. This CDR3 has 16 amino acids. Germline V gene data show CDR1 as PRHDT and CDR2 as FYEKMQ (reference sequence). The DNA for the CDR3 is TGTGCCAGCAGCTCCCCCACTCGGACAGGTAGCTACGAGCAGTACTTC. This gives the protein CASSSPTRTGSYEQYF.

The chain is built from TRBV28 and TRBJ2-1; 7 bases are a match to TRBD2. The CDR3 runs 20 residues. Looked up from germline, CDR1 is MDHEN and CDR2 is SYDVKM. V shed 8 bases, J shed 3 bases, and the junction held 25 bases outside the gene matches. The chain's CDR3 is CASQSYWGAAGDGLYNEQFF. The CDR3 coding sequence is TGTGCCAGCCAGTCGTATTGGGGCGCGGCGGGAGATGGCCTCTACAATGAGCAGTTCTTC.

This sequence joins TRBV27 and TRBJ1-1, with no clear D. The CDR3 has 13 residues. From germline, CDR1 is MNHEY and CDR2 SMNVEV (reference sequence). V shed 6 bases and J shed 1 base, with 9 bases lying between them. Here the CDR3 reads CASSLNRNTEAFF. The CDR3 DNA reads as TGTGCCAGCAGCTTGAACAGGAACACTGAAGCTTTCTTT.

As DNA, the CDR3 is TGCGCCAGCAGCCAAGACCCGACCGCACTCGGGGAGACCCAGTACTTC. This translates into CASSQDPTALGETQYF. This chain uses TRBV4-1 with TRBJ2-5; no clear D. CDR1 and CDR2 (germline): MGHRA, YSYEKL. Deletions cut 0 bases from V and 5 bases from J, with 16 bases between. This CDR3 contains 16 residues.

V is TRBV30 and J is TRBJ1-2; TRBD1 matches 9 bases. CDR1 is GTSNPN, CDR2 SVGIG, per germline (reference sequence). V lost 2 bases to trimming and J lost 6 bases; unmatched junction nucleotides: 7. This CDR3 is 14 amino acids long. CDR3 DNA sequence: TGTGCCTGGAGTTCGGGACAGGGTAAAGATGGCTACACCTTC. Translation gives CAWSSGQGKDGYTF.

The V gene is TRBV19, the J gene TRBJ1-2; weak D call: TRBD1 (5 bases). CDR3 length: 12 amino acids. Trimming stripped 2 bases from V and 8 bases from J, with 9 bases between. Germline CDR1 reads LNHDA; CDR2 reads SQIVND (reference sequence). The CDR3 sequence: CASSIQGGGYTF. The CDR3 DNA reads as TGTGCCAGTAGTATACAGGGAGGAGGCTACACCTTC. Based on the CDR3 plus reference TRBV19 and TRBJ1-2, the full variable domain is DGGITQSPKYLFRKEGQNVTLSCEQNLNHDAMYWYRQDPGQGLRLIYYSQIVNDFQKGDIAEGYSVSREKKESFPLTVTSAQKNPTAFYLCASSIQGGGYTFGSGTRLTVV.

This chain uses TRBV6-6 with TRBJ1-3, with a possible D match to TRBD1 (6 bases). CDR1 is MNHNY, CDR2 SVGAGI, per germline (reference sequence). The CDR3 is 15 residues long. The V end lost 7 bases, the J end lost 4 bases, and 17 bases lay between the germline ends. CDR3 DNA: TGTGCCAGCACCATAGACGGGGGGCCAGGAAACACCATATATTTT. It codes for CASTIDGGPGNTIYF.

The CDR3 bases are TGTGCCAGCAGCCTAGGACTAGCGGGTTCCTACGAGCAGTACTTC. Translating it yields CASSLGLAGSYEQYF. This chain joins TRBV7-3 and TRBJ2-7; TRBD2 agrees at 11 bases. This CDR3 contains 15 residues. V lost 5 bases and J lost 1; bases outside the gene matches: 4. CDR1 and CDR2 from the germline V gene are SGHTA and FQGTGA.

The chain employs TRBV6-1 and TRBJ2-6; D perhaps matches TRBD1 (6 bases). This CDR3 has 18 residues. Germline CDR1 and CDR2: MNHNS and SASEGT. V lost 3 bases, J lost 0 bases, and 15 bases lay in between. CDR3 coding DNA: TGTGCCAGCAGTGACGACAGGTGGGGCGGCTCTGGGGCCAACGTCCTGACTTTC. It translates to CASSDDRWGGSGANVLTF.

This clone was observed once. The chain has TRBV9 and TRBJ1-1; 7 bases are a match to TRBD1. The germline V gene has CDR1 SGDLS and CDR2 YYNGEE. The trim removed 4 bases at V and 4 bases at J, leaving 7 bases unmatched. CDR3 length equals 14 residues. CDR3 in amino acids: CASSSRQGGTEAFF. DNA for the CDR3: TGTGCCAGCAGCTCTCGACAGGGCGGCACTGAAGCTTTCTTT.

The chain joins TRBV9 to TRBJ1-3; 9 bases fit TRBD1. The CDR3 consists of 14 residues. Germline loops: CDR1 SGDLS, CDR2 YYNGEE. Unmatched junction bases numbered 4, after V lost 5 bases and J lost 4 bases. The CDR3 spells CASRGTGLGNTIYF. DNA of the CDR3: TGTGCCAGCAGGGGGACAGGGCTAGGAAACACCATATATTTT.

This clone occurred a few times. The CDR3 does not close with the conserved phenylalanine or tryptophan, likely indicating a read error. The DNA is omitted, as the CDR3 cannot be located on it reliably, and the CDR3 follows TCRdb's listing. The V call is TRBV7-9, the J call TRBJ1-6. Both ends counted, the CDR3 spans 17 residues. Germline loops: CDR1 SEHNR, CDR2 FQNEAQ (reference sequence). CDR3 loop: CASSLVRRRNPVEVDFS.

The chain uses TRBV6-2 or TRBV6-3 and TRBJ2-4, with 10 nucleotides matching TRBD1. There are 17 residues in the CDR3. Germline CDR1 is MNHEY and CDR2 is SVGEGT. The J segment lost 2 bases and the V segment lost 5 bases, leaving 9 bases of the junction unmatched. The CDR3 is CASSPFGQGDSKNIQYF. The CDR3 DNA reads as TGTGCCAGCAGTCCCTTCGGACAGGGGGATTCCAAAAACATTCAGTACTTC.